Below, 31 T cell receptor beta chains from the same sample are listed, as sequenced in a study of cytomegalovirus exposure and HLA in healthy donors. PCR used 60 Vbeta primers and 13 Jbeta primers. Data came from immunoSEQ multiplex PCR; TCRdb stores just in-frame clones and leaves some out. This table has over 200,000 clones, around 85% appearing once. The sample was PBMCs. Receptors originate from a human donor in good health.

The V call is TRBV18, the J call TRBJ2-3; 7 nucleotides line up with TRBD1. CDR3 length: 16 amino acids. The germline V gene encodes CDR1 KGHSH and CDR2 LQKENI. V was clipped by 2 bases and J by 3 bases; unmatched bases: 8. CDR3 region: CASSPTTGATTDTQYF. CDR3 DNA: TGTGCCAGCTCACCAACAACAGGGGCGACAACAGATACGCAGTATTTT.

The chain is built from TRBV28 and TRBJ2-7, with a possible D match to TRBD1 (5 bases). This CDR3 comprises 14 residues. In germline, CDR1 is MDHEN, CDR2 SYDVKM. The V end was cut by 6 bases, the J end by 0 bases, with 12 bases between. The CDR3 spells CASSPGIPSYEQYF. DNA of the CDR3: TGTGCCAGCAGCCCAGGGATCCCCTCCTACGAGCAGTACTTC.

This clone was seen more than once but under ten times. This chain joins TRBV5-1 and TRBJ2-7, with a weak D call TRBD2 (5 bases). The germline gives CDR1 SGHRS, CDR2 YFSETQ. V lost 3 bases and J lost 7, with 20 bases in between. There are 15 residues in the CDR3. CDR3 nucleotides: TGCGCCAGCAGCTCCGAACTAGTGGCCTCTGGAGAGCAGTACTTC. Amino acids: CASSSELVASGEQYF.

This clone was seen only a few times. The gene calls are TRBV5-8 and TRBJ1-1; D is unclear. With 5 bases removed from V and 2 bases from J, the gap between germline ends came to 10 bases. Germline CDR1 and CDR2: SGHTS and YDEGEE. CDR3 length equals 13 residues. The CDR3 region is CASRRGTNTEAFF. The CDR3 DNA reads TGTGCCAGCAGAAGAGGTACTAACACTGAAGCTTTCTTT.

The CDR3 loop reads CASSPMGGHTDTQYF. In DNA, the CDR3 is TGTGCCAGCTCACCTATGGGGGGGCATACAGATACGCAGTATTTT. The chain links TRBV18 to TRBJ2-3, with D possibly being TRBD2 (7 bases). Germline loops: CDR1 KGHSH, CDR2 LQKENI. V was shortened by 3 bases and J by 3 bases, with 13 bases between the two germline ends. CDR3 length: 15 amino acids.

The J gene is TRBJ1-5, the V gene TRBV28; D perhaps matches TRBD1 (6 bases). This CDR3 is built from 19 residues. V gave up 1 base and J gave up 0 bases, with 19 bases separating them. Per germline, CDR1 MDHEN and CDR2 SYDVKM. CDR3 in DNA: TGTGCCAGCAGTTTATCCCTGCAGCCGACAGGAAATAGCAATCAGCCCCAGCATTTT. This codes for CASSLSLQPTGNSNQPQHF.

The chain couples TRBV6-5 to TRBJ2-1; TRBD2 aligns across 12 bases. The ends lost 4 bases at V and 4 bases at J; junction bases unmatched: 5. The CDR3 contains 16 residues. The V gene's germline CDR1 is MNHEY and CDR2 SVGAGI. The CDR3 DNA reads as TGTGCCAGCAGTTTACTAGCGGGAGGTATATACAATGAGCAGTTCTTC. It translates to CASSLLAGGIYNEQFF.

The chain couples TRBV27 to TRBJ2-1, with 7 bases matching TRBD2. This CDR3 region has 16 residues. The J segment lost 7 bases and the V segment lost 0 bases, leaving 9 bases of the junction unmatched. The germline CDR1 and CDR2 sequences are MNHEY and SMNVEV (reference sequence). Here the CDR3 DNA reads TGTGCCAGCAGTTTATCACGCGGGAGAAGTGGGAATGAGCAGTTCTTC. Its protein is CASSLSRGRSGNEQFF.

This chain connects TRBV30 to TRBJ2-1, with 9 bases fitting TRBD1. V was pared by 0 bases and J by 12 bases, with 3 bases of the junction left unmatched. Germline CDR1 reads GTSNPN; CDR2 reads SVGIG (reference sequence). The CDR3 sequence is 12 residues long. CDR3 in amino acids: CAWSVTGGSQFF. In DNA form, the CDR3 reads TGTGCCTGGAGTGTTACAGGGGGCTCGCAGTTCTTC.

The CDR3 reads CATNRGLASTGELFF. The CDR3, as DNA: TGTGCCACCAACAGGGGACTAGCGTCCACCGGGGAGCTGTTTTTT. The J gene is TRBJ2-2, the V gene TRBV15, with 10 bases fitting TRBD2. The CDR3 consists of 15 residues. Per germline, CDR1 LNHNV and CDR2 YYDKDF (reference sequence). V was pared by 7 bases and J by 4 bases, with 6 bases of the junction left unmatched.

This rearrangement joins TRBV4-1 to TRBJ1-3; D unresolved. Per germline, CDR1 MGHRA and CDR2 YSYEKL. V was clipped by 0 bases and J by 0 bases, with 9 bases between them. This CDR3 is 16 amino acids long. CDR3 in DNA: TGCGCCAGCAGCCAAGAGGGCAGTTACTCTGGAAACACCATATATTTT. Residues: CASSQEGSYSGNTIYF.

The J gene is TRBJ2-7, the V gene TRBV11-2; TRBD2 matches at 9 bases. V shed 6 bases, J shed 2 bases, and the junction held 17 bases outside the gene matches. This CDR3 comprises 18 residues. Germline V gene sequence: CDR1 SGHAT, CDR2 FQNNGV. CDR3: CASSRIYYPSGVPYEQYF. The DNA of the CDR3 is TGTGCCAGCAGTCGAATTTACTATCCTAGCGGGGTACCCTACGAGCAGTACTTC.

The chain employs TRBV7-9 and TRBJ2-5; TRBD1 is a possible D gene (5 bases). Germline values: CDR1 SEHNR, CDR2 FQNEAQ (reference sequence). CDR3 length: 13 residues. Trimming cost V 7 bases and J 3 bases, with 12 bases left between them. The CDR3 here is CASKPREKETQYF. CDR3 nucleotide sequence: TGTGCCAGCAAACCCAGGGAAAAAGAGACCCAGTACTTC.

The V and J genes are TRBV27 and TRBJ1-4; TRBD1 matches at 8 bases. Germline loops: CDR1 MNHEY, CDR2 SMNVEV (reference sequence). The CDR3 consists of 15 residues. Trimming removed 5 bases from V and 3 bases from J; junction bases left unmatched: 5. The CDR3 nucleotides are TGTGCCAGCAGTCTCCACAGGGGGGCTAATGAAAAACTGTTTTTT. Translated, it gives CASSLHRGANEKLFF.

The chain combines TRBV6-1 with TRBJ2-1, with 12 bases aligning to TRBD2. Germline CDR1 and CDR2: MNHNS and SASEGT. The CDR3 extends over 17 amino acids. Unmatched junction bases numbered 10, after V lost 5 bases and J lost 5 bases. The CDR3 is CASSKGLAGTRNNEQFF. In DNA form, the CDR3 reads TGTGCCAGCAGTAAAGGACTAGCGGGAACGAGGAACAATGAGCAGTTCTTC.

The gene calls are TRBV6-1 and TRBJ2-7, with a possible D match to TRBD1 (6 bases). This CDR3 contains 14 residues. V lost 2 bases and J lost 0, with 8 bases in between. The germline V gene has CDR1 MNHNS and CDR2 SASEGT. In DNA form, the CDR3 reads TGTGCCAGCAGTGAAAACAGGGCCTCCTACGAGCAGTACTTC. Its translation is CASSENRASYEQYF.

In DNA, the CDR3 is TGTGCCAGCAGCCCCCAGGGGGTGAACACTGAAGCTTTCTTT. It is translated as CASSPQGVNTEAFF. This chain connects TRBV7-9 to TRBJ1-1; 7 positions match TRBD1. J lost 0 bases, V lost 5 bases, and 3 bases had no gene match. CDR1 and CDR2 from the germline V gene are SEHNR and FQNEAQ (reference sequence). The CDR3 covers 14 residues.

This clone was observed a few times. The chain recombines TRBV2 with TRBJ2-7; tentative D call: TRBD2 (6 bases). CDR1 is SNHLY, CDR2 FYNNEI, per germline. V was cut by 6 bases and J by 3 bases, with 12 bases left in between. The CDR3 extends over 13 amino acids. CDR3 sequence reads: CASSVGLYYEQYF. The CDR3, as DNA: TGTGCCAGCAGCGTGGGACTTTACTACGAGCAGTACTTC.

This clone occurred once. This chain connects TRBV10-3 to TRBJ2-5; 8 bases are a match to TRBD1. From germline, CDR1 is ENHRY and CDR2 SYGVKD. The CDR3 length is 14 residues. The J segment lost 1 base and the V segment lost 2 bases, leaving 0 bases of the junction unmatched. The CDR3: CAISEGTGQETQYF. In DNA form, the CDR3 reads TGTGCCATCAGTGAGGGGACAGGCCAAGAGACCCAGTACTTC.

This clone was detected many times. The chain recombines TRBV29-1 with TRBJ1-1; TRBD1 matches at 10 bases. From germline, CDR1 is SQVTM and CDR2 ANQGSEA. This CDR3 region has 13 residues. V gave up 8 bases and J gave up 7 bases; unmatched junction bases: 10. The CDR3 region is CSSRTGTGVEAFF. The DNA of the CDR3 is TGCAGCTCTCGAACCGGGACAGGGGTTGAAGCTTTCTTT.

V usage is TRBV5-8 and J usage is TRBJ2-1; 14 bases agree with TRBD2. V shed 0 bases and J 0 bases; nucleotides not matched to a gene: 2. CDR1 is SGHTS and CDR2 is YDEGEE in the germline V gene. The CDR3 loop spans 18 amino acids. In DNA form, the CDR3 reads TGTGCCAGCAGCTTGGTTGGGACTAGCGGGAGCTCCTACAATGAGCAGTTCTTC. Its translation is CASSLVGTSGSSYNEQFF.

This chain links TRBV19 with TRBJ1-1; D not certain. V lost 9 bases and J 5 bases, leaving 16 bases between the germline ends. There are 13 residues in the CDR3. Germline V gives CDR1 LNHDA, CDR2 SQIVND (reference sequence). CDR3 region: CASSSVVRTEAFF. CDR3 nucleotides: TGTGCCAGCTCGTCGGTTGTCCGGACTGAAGCTTTCTTT.

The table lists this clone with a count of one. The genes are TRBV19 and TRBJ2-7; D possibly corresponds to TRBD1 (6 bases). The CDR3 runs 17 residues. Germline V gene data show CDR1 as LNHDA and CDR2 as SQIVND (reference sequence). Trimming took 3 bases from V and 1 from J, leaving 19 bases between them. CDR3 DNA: TGTGCCAGTAGTATGCCAATGAGGGGGATGGGATCCTACGAGCAGTACTTC. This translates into CASSMPMRGMGSYEQYF.

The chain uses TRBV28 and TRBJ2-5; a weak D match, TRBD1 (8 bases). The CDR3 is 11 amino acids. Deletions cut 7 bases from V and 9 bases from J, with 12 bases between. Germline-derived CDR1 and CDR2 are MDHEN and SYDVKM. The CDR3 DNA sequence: TGTGCCAGCAACAGGGGGGGGGCCCAGTACTTC. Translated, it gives CASNRGGAQYF. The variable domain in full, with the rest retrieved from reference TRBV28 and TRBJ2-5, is DVKVTQSSRYLVKRTGEKVFLECVQDMDHENMFWYRQDPGLGLRLIYFSYDVKMKEKGDIPEGYSVSREKKERFSLILESASTNQTSMYLCASNRGGAQYFGPGTRLLVL.

The CDR3 loop reads CASSLAQDSSEKLFF. In DNA, the CDR3 is TGTGCCAGCAGCTTAGCCCAGGACTCTAGTGAAAAACTGTTTTTT. The chain joins TRBV7-9 to TRBJ1-4; D unresolved. The CDR3 is 15 amino acids. V lost 0 bases and J lost 7, with 12 bases in between. CDR1 and CDR2 (germline): SEHNR, FQNEAQ (reference sequence). Full variable domain (remainder filled in from reference TRBV7-9 and TRBJ1-4): DTGVSQNPRHKITKRGQNVTFRCDPISEHNRLYWYRQTLGQGPEFLTYFQNEAQLEKSRLLSDRFSAERPKGSFSTLEIQRTEQGDSAMYLCASSLAQDSSEKLFFGSGTQLSVL.

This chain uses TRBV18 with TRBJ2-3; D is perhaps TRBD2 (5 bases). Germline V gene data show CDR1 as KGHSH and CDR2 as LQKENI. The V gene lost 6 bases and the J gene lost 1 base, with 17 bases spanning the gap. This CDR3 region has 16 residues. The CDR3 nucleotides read TGTGCCAGCTCCCATAGCGCCGAGCGAGGCACAGATACGCAGTATTTT. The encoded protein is CASSHSAERGTDTQYF.

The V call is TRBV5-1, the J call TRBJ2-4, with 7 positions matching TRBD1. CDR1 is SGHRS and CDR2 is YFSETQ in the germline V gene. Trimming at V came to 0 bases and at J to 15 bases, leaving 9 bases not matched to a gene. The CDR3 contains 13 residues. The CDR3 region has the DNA TGCGCCAGCAGCTTGGGGACAGGCGGTTTAATGTACTTC. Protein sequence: CASSLGTGGLMYF.

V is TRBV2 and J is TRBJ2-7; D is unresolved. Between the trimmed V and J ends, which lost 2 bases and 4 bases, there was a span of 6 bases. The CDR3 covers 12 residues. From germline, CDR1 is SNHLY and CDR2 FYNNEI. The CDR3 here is CASSESRYEQYF. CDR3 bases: TGTGCCAGCAGTGAATCGAGGTACGAGCAGTACTTC.

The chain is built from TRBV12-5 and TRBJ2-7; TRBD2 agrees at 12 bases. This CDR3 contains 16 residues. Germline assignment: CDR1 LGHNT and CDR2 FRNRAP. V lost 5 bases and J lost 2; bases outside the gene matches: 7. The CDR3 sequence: CASGRTSGNFTYEQYF. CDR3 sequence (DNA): TGTGCTAGTGGTAGGACTAGCGGGAATTTCACCTACGAGCAGTACTTC.

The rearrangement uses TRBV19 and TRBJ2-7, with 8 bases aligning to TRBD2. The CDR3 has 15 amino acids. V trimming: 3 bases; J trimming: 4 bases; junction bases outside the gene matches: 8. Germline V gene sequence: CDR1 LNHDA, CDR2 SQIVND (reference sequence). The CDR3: CASSIAVTSGYEQYF. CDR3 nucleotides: TGTGCCAGTAGTATTGCGGTAACTAGCGGATACGAGCAGTACTTC.

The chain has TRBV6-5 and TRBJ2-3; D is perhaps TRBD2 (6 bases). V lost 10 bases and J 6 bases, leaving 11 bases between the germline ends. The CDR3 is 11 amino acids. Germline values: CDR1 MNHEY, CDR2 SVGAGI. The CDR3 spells CATRRGDTQYF. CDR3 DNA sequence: TGTGCCACCCGGAGGGGCGATACGCAGTATTTT.